Here is one TCR beta chain with its context. This record comes from a study of blood T cell repertoires in COVID-19. Looking at the study overall: Sites in the United States, Italy and Spain provided acute and convalescent COVID-19 samples. Nucleic acid was either cDNA or gDNA, and it came from T cells, B-cell-depleted T cells, or PBMCs.

In the authors' workflow: Reference gene primers were amplified, and this amplification served to estimate nucleated cell counts. Generated by immunoSEQ multiplex PCR, the TCRdb table keeps only in-frame clones and is missing some. V and J calls and clone size are as listed in that table; D and trimming were resolved from the DNA. The data contain approximately 45,000 clones, 87% of them singletons. The junction had 2 bases not matched to a gene; V was cut back by 1 base and J by 3 bases. CDR1 LNHDA and CDR2 SQIVND come from the germline V gene (reference sequence). This CDR3 has 15 residues. Sequences were obtained from peripheral blood. The chain employs TRBV19 and TRBJ1-5, with 8 bases that match TRBD1. The receptor's source is a human donor in a cohort sampled during active COVID-19. The CDR3 reads CASSIGTGYNQPQHF. In DNA form, the CDR3 reads TGTGCCAGTAGTATAGGGACAGGGTACAATCAGCCCCAGCATTTT.